Below, 23 T cell receptor beta chains from the same sample are listed, as sequenced in a study of blood T cell repertoires in COVID-19. The data were produced by immunoSEQ multiplex PCR, yet TCRdb's version contains in-frame clones alone and is incomplete. This sample has roughly 120,000 clones, with around 80% found just once. The sample consisted of peripheral blood. These receptors all come from a man in his 70s with acute or convalescent COVID-19.

Regarding this clone: One base away lies a much larger clone, so this may be a sequencing read error. The chain links TRBV7-2 to TRBJ1-2, with 7 bases that match TRBD1. V shed 4 bases, J shed 4 bases, and the junction held 0 bases outside the gene matches. CDR1 is SGHTA, CDR2 FQGNSA, per germline. This CDR3 region has 12 residues. This CDR3 reads CASSWDSYGYTF. CDR3 DNA: TGTGCCAGCAGCTGGGACAGCTATGGCTACACCTTC.

This sequence joins TRBV11-2 and TRBJ2-5; TRBD2 matches 9 bases. This CDR3 region has 14 residues. Unmatched junction bases numbered 6, after V lost 6 bases and J lost 4 bases. The germline V gene has CDR1 SGHAT and CDR2 FQNNGV. This CDR3 is CASRGAGGRETQYF. The DNA for the CDR3 is TGTGCCAGCAGGGGTGCGGGGGGGCGAGAGACCCAGTACTTC.

This chain connects TRBV6-5 to TRBJ1-6, with TRBD1 matching 9 bases. CDR3 length equals 14 residues. Germline assignment: CDR1 MNHEY and CDR2 SVGAGI. V dropped 6 bases and J dropped 10; count of bases not matched to a gene: 7. The CDR3 sequence is CASSRRDRASPLHF. The CDR3 DNA is TGTGCCAGCAGCCGTCGGGACAGGGCCTCACCCCTCCACTTT.

The V and J genes are TRBV20-1 and TRBJ2-7, with 10 bases identical to TRBD1. CDR3 size: 15 residues. Germline-derived CDR1 and CDR2 are DFQATT and SNEGSKA (reference sequence). V gave up 3 bases and J gave up 4 bases; unmatched junction bases: 9. CDR3 coding DNA: TGCAGTGCTAGTGGACCGGGACAGGGGAGGTACGAGCAGTACTTC. The encoded protein is CSASGPGQGRYEQYF.

This sequence joins TRBV27 and TRBJ1-6, with no clear D. Germline loops: CDR1 MNHEY, CDR2 SMNVEV (reference sequence). The ends were cut back, 1 base at V and 0 bases at J, with 7 bases in the middle. The CDR3 contains 16 residues. DNA of the CDR3: TGTGCCAGCAGTTTATATTCAATCTCCTATAATTCACCCCTCCACTTT. Residues: CASSLYSISYNSPLHF.

This clone appeared a few times. The rearrangement links TRBV6-5 to TRBJ1-5; 10 bases are a match to TRBD1. The junction had 6 bases not matched to a gene; V was cut back by 5 bases and J by 5 bases. Germline V CDR1 and CDR2: MNHEY, SVGAGI. The CDR3 is 15 residues long. The CDR3 is CASSPRDRGYQPQHF. The CDR3 nucleotides read TGTGCCAGCAGTCCCCGGGACAGGGGATATCAGCCCCAGCATTTT.

The chain links TRBV6-1 to TRBJ2-5; 7 bases line up with TRBD2. V lost 1 base and J lost 7; bases outside the gene matches: 9. This CDR3 contains 15 residues. CDR1 MNHNS and CDR2 SASEGT come from the germline V gene. The chain's CDR3 is CASSEVITSEATQYF. The CDR3 DNA sequence: TGTGCCAGCAGTGAAGTTATCACTAGCGAGGCGACCCAGTACTTC.

In DNA, the CDR3 is TGTGCCAGCCTTCGGGTTTGGGGAAACACCATATATTTT. Amino acid sequence: CASLRVWGNTIYF. The chain recombines TRBV6-6 with TRBJ1-3; D is uncertain. The CDR3 is made up of 13 amino acids. Germline assignment: CDR1 MNHNY and CDR2 SVGAGI (reference sequence). The germline V and J ends were trimmed by 8 bases and 4 bases, with 12 bases remaining between them.

The chain employs TRBV10-3 and TRBJ1-5; 8 bases match TRBD1. The V and J ends lost 8 bases and 0 bases, in that order; junction bases with no gene match: 6. This CDR3 has 15 amino acids. The germline V gene has CDR1 ENHRY and CDR2 SYGVKD. CDR3 sequence reads: CAIGETGVSNQPQHF. DNA of the CDR3: TGTGCCATCGGAGAGACAGGGGTTAGCAATCAGCCCCAGCATTTT.

The chain has TRBV2 and TRBJ1-2; D gene ambiguous. The CDR3 sequence is 17 residues long. Trimming cost V 5 bases and J 0 bases, with 19 bases left between them. The germline V gene has CDR1 SNHLY and CDR2 FYNNEI. CDR3 loop: CASSPAEWTRTNYGYTF. CDR3 in DNA: TGTGCCAGCAGTCCCGCCGAATGGACTAGGACTAACTATGGCTACACCTTC.

The chain uses TRBV3-1 (or the pseudogene TRBV3-2) and TRBJ1-1; D is possibly TRBD1 (5 bases). Germline V gives CDR1 LGHDT, CDR2 YNNKEL (reference sequence). The CDR3 contains 15 residues. Trimming took 2 bases from V and 4 from J, leaving 14 bases between them. CDR3 amino acids: CASSQKGAGGTEAFF. The CDR3 bases are TGTGCCAGCAGCCAAAAAGGGGCGGGGGGCACTGAAGCTTTCTTT.

The rearrangement joins TRBV6-5 to TRBJ1-6; 9 nucleotides agree with TRBD1. J lost 6 bases, V lost 7 bases, and 7 bases had no gene match. The length of the CDR3 is 15 residues. The germline V gene encodes CDR1 MNHEY and CDR2 SVGAGI. CDR3 region: CASTLQGALNSPLHF. DNA of the CDR3: TGTGCCAGCACCTTACAGGGGGCTCTTAATTCACCCCTCCACTTT.

The chain is built from TRBV19 and TRBJ1-1; TRBD1 is a possible D gene (5 bases). This CDR3 has 18 amino acids. The germline CDR1 and CDR2 sequences are LNHDA and SQIVND (reference sequence). V lost 0 bases and J 0 bases, leaving 17 bases between the germline ends. CDR3 sequence reads: CASSIDPQDRYMNTEAFF. The DNA of the CDR3 is TGTGCCAGTAGTATAGATCCACAGGATCGTTATATGAACACTGAAGCTTTCTTT.

This clone was observed a single time. The rearrangement links TRBV10-2 to TRBJ2-2; 8 nucleotides match TRBD2. This CDR3 is built from 14 residues. V dropped 7 bases and J dropped 2; count of bases not matched to a gene: 3. Germline CDR1 is WSHSY and CDR2 is SAAADI. CDR3 sequence (DNA): TGCGCCAGCAAGAGCGGGGGCAACACCGGGGAGCTGTTTTTT. It translates to CASKSGGNTGELFF.

V and J are TRBV6-6 and TRBJ1-5; TRBD1 matches at 9 bases. The germline CDR1 and CDR2 sequences are MNHNY and SVGAGI (reference sequence). The length of the CDR3 is 14 residues. J gave up 7 bases and V 6 bases, and 7 bases lay outside the gene matches. CDR3 sequence: CASRSGTGQQPQHF. Here the CDR3 DNA reads TGTGCCAGCAGGTCCGGGACAGGGCAACAGCCCCAGCATTTT.

The rearrangement links TRBV20-1 to TRBJ2-5, with TRBD2 identical over 10 bases. Per germline, CDR1 DFQATT and CDR2 SNEGSKA (reference sequence). There are 16 residues in the CDR3. V was clipped by 3 bases and J by 5 bases; unmatched bases: 12. CDR3 sequence (DNA): TGCAGTGCTAGTTTCCCCGGGACTAGCGCTCGGGAGACCCAGTACTTC. Translation gives CSASFPGTSARETQYF.

The chain employs TRBV3-1 (or the pseudogene TRBV3-2) and TRBJ2-4, with a tentative D call TRBD2 (5 bases). Per germline, CDR1 LGHDT and CDR2 YNNKEL (reference sequence). The CDR3 length is 16 residues. V lost 4 bases, J lost 6 bases, and 19 bases lay in between. CDR3 protein: CASSRAAREQLNIQYF. CDR3 DNA: TGTGCCAGCAGCCGAGCCGCCCGGGAACAGTTAAACATTCAGTACTTC.

The rearrangement uses TRBV5-1 and TRBJ2-1; the match to TRBD2 covers 11 bases. The V gene's germline CDR1 is SGHRS and CDR2 YFSETQ. With V trimmed by 1 base and J by 13 bases, 7 bases remained unmatched. The CDR3 covers 14 residues. In DNA form, the CDR3 reads TGCGCCAGCAGCTTGTCGGCCCTAGCGGGGGGACAGTTCTTC. Amino acids: CASSLSALAGGQFF.

The genes are TRBV14 and TRBJ2-7; D remains ambiguous. V shed 0 bases and J shed 2 bases, with 5 bases lying between them. This CDR3 comprises 13 residues. CDR1 is SGHDN and CDR2 is FVKESK in the germline V gene. The CDR3 loop reads CASSQDLPYEQYF. CDR3 nucleotides: TGTGCCAGCAGCCAAGATCTCCCCTACGAGCAGTACTTC.

This chain joins TRBV9 and TRBJ1-3, with D unclear. The CDR3 consists of 17 residues. The V end was cut by 3 bases, the J end by 0 bases, with 16 bases between. The V gene's germline CDR1 is SGDLS and CDR2 YYNGEE. The CDR3 loop reads CASSAVGAAFSGNTIYF. As DNA, the CDR3 is TGTGCCAGCAGCGCCGTGGGTGCAGCGTTCTCTGGAAACACCATATATTTT.

This chain links TRBV28 with TRBJ1-6; a possible D gene is TRBD1 (5 bases). Germline values: CDR1 MDHEN, CDR2 SYDVKM. V lost 8 bases to trimming and J lost 6 bases, with 23 bases between them. The length of the CDR3 is 17 residues. CDR3 amino acids: CASQLGGSGTFNSPLHF. CDR3 nucleotides: TGTGCCAGCCAATTGGGGGGTTCCGGTACCTTTAATTCACCCCTCCACTTT.

The V gene is TRBV28, the J gene TRBJ1-1, with TRBD1 as a possible D gene (5 bases). CDR3 size: 14 residues. Germline values: CDR1 MDHEN, CDR2 SYDVKM. V gave up 2 bases and J gave up 4 bases, with 11 bases separating them. In DNA form, the CDR3 reads TGTGCCAGCAGTTTACCAGGCAGGGCCACTGAAGCTTTCTTT. Translated: CASSLPGRATEAFF.

The chain combines TRBV27 with TRBJ2-6; D is unresolved. V was trimmed by 0 bases and J by 3 bases, leaving 12 bases between them. CDR1 and CDR2 (germline): MNHEY, SMNVEV (reference sequence). CDR3 length equals 17 residues. CDR3: CASSLSLTSGGANVLTF. The CDR3 DNA is TGTGCCAGCAGTTTATCGCTAACCTCTGGTGGGGCCAACGTCCTGACTTTC.